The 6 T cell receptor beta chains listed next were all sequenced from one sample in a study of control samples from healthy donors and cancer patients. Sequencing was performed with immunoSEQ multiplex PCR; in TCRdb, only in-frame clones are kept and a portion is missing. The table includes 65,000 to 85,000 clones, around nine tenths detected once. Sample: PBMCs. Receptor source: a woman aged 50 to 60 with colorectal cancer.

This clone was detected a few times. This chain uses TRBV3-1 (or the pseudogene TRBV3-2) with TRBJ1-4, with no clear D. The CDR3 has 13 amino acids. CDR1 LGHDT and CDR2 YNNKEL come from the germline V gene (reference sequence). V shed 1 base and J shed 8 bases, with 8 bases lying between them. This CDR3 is CASSQGNEEKLFF. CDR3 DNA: TGTGCCAGCAGCCAAGGGAACGAGGAAAAACTGTTTTTT.

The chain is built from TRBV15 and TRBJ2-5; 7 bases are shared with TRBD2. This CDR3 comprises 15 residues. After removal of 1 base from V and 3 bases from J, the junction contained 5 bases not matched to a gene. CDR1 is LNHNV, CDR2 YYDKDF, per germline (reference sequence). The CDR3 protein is CATSRGFAGEETQYF. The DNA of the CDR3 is TGTGCCACCAGCAGAGGTTTCGCGGGGGAAGAGACCCAGTACTTC.

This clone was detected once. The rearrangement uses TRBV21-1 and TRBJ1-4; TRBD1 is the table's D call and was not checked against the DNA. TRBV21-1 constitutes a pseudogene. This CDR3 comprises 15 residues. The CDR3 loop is CASSKGWGQTEKLFF. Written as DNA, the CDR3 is TGTGCCAGCAGCAAGGGGTGGGGGCAGACTGAAAAACTGTTTTTT.

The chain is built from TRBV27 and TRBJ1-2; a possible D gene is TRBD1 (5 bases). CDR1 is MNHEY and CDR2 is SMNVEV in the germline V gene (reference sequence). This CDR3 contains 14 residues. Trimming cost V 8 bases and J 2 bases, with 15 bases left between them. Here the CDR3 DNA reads TGTGCCAGCCAGAGGTCGGGGGGGAACTATGGCTACACCTTC. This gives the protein CASQRSGGNYGYTF.

In nucleotides, the CDR3 is TGTGCCAGCAGTTTACTTGGGGGACAGGGAGATAGTGAGCAGTTCTTC. It is translated as CASSLLGGQGDSEQFF. This rearrangement joins TRBV27 to TRBJ2-1; 9 nucleotides line up with TRBD1. This CDR3 contains 16 residues. CDR1 is MNHEY and CDR2 is SMNVEV in the germline V gene (reference sequence). J lost 9 bases, V lost 2 bases, and 11 bases had no gene match.

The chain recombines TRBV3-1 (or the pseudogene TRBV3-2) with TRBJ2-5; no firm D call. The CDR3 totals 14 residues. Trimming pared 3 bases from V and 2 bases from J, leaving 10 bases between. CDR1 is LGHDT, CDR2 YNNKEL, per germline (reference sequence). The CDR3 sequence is CASSHLNSQETQYF. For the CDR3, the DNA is TGTGCCAGCAGCCACCTAAATTCTCAAGAGACCCAGTACTTC.